One sample yielded the 26 T cell receptor beta chains listed below, sequenced in a study of T cells in Graves' hyperthyroidism and ophthalmopathy. TCR beta CDR3 regions were amplified from RNA transcripts. HTBI primers were the set used in a first-round RT-PCR of the TCR CDR3. TCRdb ran MiXCR on the multiplex PCR reads and lists one entry per CDR3 protein. The data show 300,000 to 400,000 distinct CDR3 sequences, 13% to 15% seen once. The sample comprised blood. These receptors all come from a woman aged 30 to 39 with Graves' ophthalmopathy.

On this clonotype: One base away lies a much larger clone, so this may be a sequencing read error. This chain uses TRBV2 with TRBJ2-1, with a possible D match to TRBD2 (7 bases). Germline CDR1 SNHLY, CDR2 FYNNEI. This CDR3 is 15 amino acids long. V lost 10 bases, J lost 5 bases, and 21 bases lay in between. The DNA of the CDR3 is TGTGCCATCCTAGGGGGGGGGGGCCGGGACAATGAGCAGTTCTTC. Encoded protein: CAILGGGGRDNEQFF.

This clonotype was seen ten or more times. The V call is TRBV4-1, the J call TRBJ2-4; tentatively, D is TRBD1 or TRBD2 (7 bases each). Trimming took 1 base from V and 7 from J, leaving 14 bases between them. The germline gives CDR1 MGHRA, CDR2 YSYEKL. CDR3 length: 15 residues. The CDR3 loop is CASSQGPGGGNIQYF. DNA for the CDR3: TGCGCCAGCAGCCAAGGTCCAGGGGGAGGGAACATTCAGTACTTC.

This clonotype was observed many times. This sequence joins TRBV6-1 and TRBJ2-2, with D uncertain. Germline V gives CDR1 MNHNS, CDR2 SASEGT. The CDR3 runs 12 residues. With 7 bases removed from V and 8 bases from J, the gap between germline ends came to 11 bases. The CDR3 DNA is TGTGCCAGCATGCTGGACGGTGGGGAGCTGTTTTTT. It specifies CASMLDGGELFF.

The chain links TRBV11-2 to TRBJ2-3, with D uncertain. Trimming took 0 bases from V and 4 from J, leaving 20 bases between them. CDR3 size: 18 residues. CDR1 is SGHAT and CDR2 is FQNNGV in the germline V gene. This CDR3 is CASSLESGLTLPADTQYF. DNA for the CDR3: TGTGCCAGCAGCTTAGAGTCGGGCTTGACCCTGCCCGCAGATACGCAGTATTTT.

This clonotype has a count of ten or more. The rearrangement joins TRBV28 to TRBJ2-3, with 10 bases matching TRBD2. In germline, CDR1 is MDHEN, CDR2 SYDVKM. The CDR3 runs to 19 residues. The trim removed 2 bases at V and 1 base at J, leaving 12 bases unmatched. In DNA form, the CDR3 reads TGTGCCAGCAGTTTAAAGGGTTGGGCCCTAGCGGGGGGCACAGATACGCAGTATTTT. Amino acids: CASSLKGWALAGGTDTQYF.

This clonotype showed up many times. The V and J genes are TRBV3-1 and TRBJ2-5; no clear D gene. Trimming took off 4 bases at V and 2 bases at J, with 5 bases between the two ends. This CDR3 spans 12 amino acids. The germline V gene has CDR1 LGHDT and CDR2 YNNKEL (reference sequence). The chain's CDR3 is CASSPWQETQYF. Written as DNA, the CDR3 is TGTGCCAGCAGCCCCTGGCAAGAGACCCAGTACTTC.

This clonotype was detected many times. The chain has TRBV27 and TRBJ2-1; 11 bases agree with TRBD1. Trimming took 2 bases from V and 7 from J; bases not matched to a gene: 7. The CDR3 covers 16 residues. Looked up from germline, CDR1 is MNHEY and CDR2 is SMNVEV (reference sequence). CDR3 protein: CASSLQMGQGVNEQFF. The CDR3 DNA follows: TGTGCCAGCAGTTTACAAATGGGACAGGGGGTAAATGAGCAGTTCTTC.

The sample holds a few counts of this clonotype. The J gene is TRBJ2-4, the V gene TRBV29-1; D unresolved. Germline V gives CDR1 SQVTM, CDR2 ANQGSEA. This CDR3 has 13 residues. Trimming removed 8 bases at V and 1 base at J, with 12 bases between. The DNA of the CDR3 is TGCAGCCACACGCGCGTGGCCAAAAACATTCAGTACTTC. Translated, it gives CSHTRVAKNIQYF. The variable domain in full, completed from reference TRBV29-1 and TRBJ2-4, reads SAVISQKPSRDICQRGTSLTIQCQVDSQVTMMFWYRQQPGQSLTLIATANQGSEATYESGFVIDKFPISRPNLTFSTLTVSNMSPEDSSIYLCSHTRVAKNIQYFGAGTRLSVL.

The V call is TRBV6-1, the J call TRBJ2-5, with a weak D call TRBD2 (5 bases). V lost 2 bases and J lost 4, with 26 bases in between. Germline CDR1 MNHNS, CDR2 SASEGT. The CDR3 consists of 19 residues. The CDR3 region has the DNA TGTGCCAGCAGTGAATTTCTGGGCGGATCTCGCGGGTGGGGAGAGACCCAGTACTTC. Its translation: CASSEFLGGSRGWGETQYF.

This clonotype was counted many times. This rearrangement joins TRBV12-3 or TRBV12-4 to TRBJ2-5, with 8 nucleotides matching TRBD1. With 3 bases clipped from V and 5 bases from J, the junction kept 5 bases outside the gene matches. The CDR3 is 14 residues long. CDR3 in amino acids: CASSFHQGAETQYF. CDR3 coding DNA: TGTGCCAGCAGTTTTCATCAGGGGGCGGAGACCCAGTACTTC.

This clonotype has ten or more counts. CDR3 amino acids: CAWSGRDRGTHEQYF. CDR3 DNA sequence: TGTGCCTGGAGTGGAAGGGACAGGGGCACCCACGAGCAGTACTTC. V gene TRBV30 combines with J gene TRBJ2-7; 10 bases map to TRBD1. Germline V gene lookup returns CDR1 GTSNPN and CDR2 SVGIG (reference sequence). The CDR3 length is 15 residues. The junction had 8 bases not matched to a gene; V was cut back by 1 base and J by 5 bases.

This clonotype was seen a handful of times. The chain carries TRBV7-3 and TRBJ1-6; TRBD1 matches at 7 bases. V lost 3 bases to trimming and J lost 10 bases; unmatched junction nucleotides: 3. The CDR3 has 13 residues. Germline V gives CDR1 SGHTA, CDR2 FQGTGA. DNA for the CDR3: TGTGCCAGCAGCTTCGACAGGGACTCACCCCTCCACTTT. It is translated as CASSFDRDSPLHF.

V gene TRBV29-1 combines with J gene TRBJ2-2, with D possibly matching TRBD1 (6 bases). This CDR3 has 13 amino acids. The germline V gene encodes CDR1 SQVTM and CDR2 ANQGSEA. The ends were cut back, 7 bases at V and 4 bases at J, with 13 bases in the middle. CDR3 in DNA: TGCAGCGGTATACAGGGATCCACCGGGGAGCTGTTTTTT. Translating it yields CSGIQGSTGELFF.

The chain carries TRBV20-1 and TRBJ2-4; no definite D call. CDR3 length: 14 residues. Germline V gene sequence: CDR1 DFQATT, CDR2 SNEGSKA (reference sequence). V was trimmed by 0 bases and J by 8 bases, leaving 14 bases between them. This CDR3 reads CSARDVLGFDIQYF. The CDR3, as DNA: TGCAGTGCTAGAGATGTTCTGGGGTTTGACATTCAGTACTTC.

This clonotype has a handful of counts. The CDR3 protein is CATSARGAGGTDTQYF. The CDR3 nucleotides are TGTGCCACCAGCGCTCGGGGGGCAGGAGGGACAGATACGCAGTATTTT. The gene calls are TRBV24-1 and TRBJ2-3; the D gene is possibly TRBD2 (7 bases). CDR1 is KGHDR, CDR2 SFDVKD, per germline. The CDR3 is made up of 16 amino acids. V lost 7 bases to trimming and J lost 3 bases, with 19 bases between them.

This clonotype was detected many times. The chain links TRBV7-9 to TRBJ2-2; 7 bases align to TRBD2. Germline V gene sequence: CDR1 SEHNR, CDR2 FQNEAQ (reference sequence). The trim removed 5 bases at V and 3 bases at J, leaving 6 bases unmatched. The CDR3 spans 15 residues. CDR3 residues: CASSLSGEYTGELFF. The CDR3 DNA reads as TGTGCCAGCAGCCTCAGCGGGGAGTACACCGGGGAGCTGTTTTTT.

The sample holds many counts of this clonotype. The rearrangement links TRBV9 to TRBJ1-2; a possible D gene is TRBD1 (6 bases). The CDR3 sequence is 14 residues long. The V end lost 1 base, the J end lost 8 bases, and 15 bases lay between the germline ends. Germline CDR1 and CDR2: SGDLS and YYNGEE. In DNA form, the CDR3 reads TGTGCCAGCAGCGTAAGTTCGGGGGCAGGCGGCTACACCTTC. Translating gives CASSVSSGAGGYTF.

Regarding this clonotype: Mismatch with germline at one junction end may stem from a read error. This chain uses TRBV20-1 with TRBJ2-1; 12 positions agree with TRBD2. CDR3 size: 19 residues. Germline CDR1 and CDR2: DFQATT and SNEGSKA (reference sequence). DNA for the CDR3: TGCAGTGCTCGAAAACCGGGACTAGCGGGCCCGGTGCGTTTCGATGAGCAGCTCTTC. Protein product: CSARKPGLAGPVRFDEQLF.

This clonotype has ten or more counts. This rearrangement joins TRBV7-9 to TRBJ2-7, with 8 positions matching TRBD2. The CDR3 is 16 residues long. The ends lost 1 base at V and 2 bases at J; junction bases unmatched: 7. Germline CDR1 and CDR2: SEHNR and FQNEAQ (reference sequence). CDR3 coding DNA: TGTGCCAGCAGCTTAGGATGGGGACTAGAAGCCTACGAGCAGTACTTC. It encodes CASSLGWGLEAYEQYF.

This clonotype has at least ten counts. The rearrangement uses TRBV9 and TRBJ2-3, with D perhaps TRBD2 (5 bases). The germline V gene has CDR1 SGDLS and CDR2 YYNGEE. V gave up 3 bases and J gave up 5 bases, with 13 bases separating them. The CDR3 has 14 amino acids. This CDR3 is CASSGSLGGDTQYF. The CDR3 nucleotides are TGTGCCAGCAGCGGGAGTCTAGGAGGAGATACGCAGTATTTT.

This clonotype was counted many times. The chain couples TRBV2 to TRBJ2-5; D remains unclear. Germline V gene lookup returns CDR1 SNHLY and CDR2 FYNNEI. The CDR3 runs to 10 residues. V lost 6 bases and J 6 bases, leaving 5 bases between the germline ends. The CDR3 DNA follows: TGTGCCAGCAGGATGAAGACCCAGTACTTC. Protein product: CASRMKTQYF.

This clonotype was observed many times. The J gene is TRBJ2-7, the V gene TRBV7-9, with 7 bases that match TRBD1. CDR1 is SEHNR and CDR2 is FQNEAQ in the germline V gene (reference sequence). The J segment lost 0 bases and the V segment lost 0 bases, leaving 5 bases of the junction unmatched. This CDR3 comprises 16 residues. CDR3 nucleotide sequence: TGTGCCAGCAGCTTAGCGCCGGGACAGACCTCCTACGAGCAGTACTTC. It yields the protein CASSLAPGQTSYEQYF. Supplemented by reference TRBV7-9 and TRBJ2-7, the full variable domain reads DTGVSQNPRHKITKRGQNVTFRCDPISEHNRLYWYRQTLGQGPEFLTYFQNEAQLEKSRLLSDRFSAERPKGSFSTLEIQRTEQGDSAMYLCASSLAPGQTSYEQYFGPGTRLTVT.

This clonotype occurred a few times. The gene calls are TRBV6-4 and TRBJ1-1; TRBD1 matches 7 bases. The CDR3 length is 15 residues. CDR1 and CDR2 from the germline V gene are MRHNA and SNTAGT. The V segment lost 2 bases and the J segment 4 bases; nucleotides outside the gene matches: 7. Here the CDR3 DNA reads TGTGCCAGCAGTGACCTTCTAGGGGGCCGCACTGAAGCTTTCTTT. Amino acid sequence: CASSDLLGGRTEAFF.

This clonotype has ten or more counts. The chain carries TRBV7-9 and TRBJ1-4; D possibly corresponds to TRBD1 (5 bases). Per the germline V gene, CDR1 is SEHNR and CDR2 is FQNEAQ (reference sequence). The CDR3 consists of 14 residues. The germline V and J ends were trimmed by 2 bases and 8 bases, with 12 bases remaining between them. The CDR3 nucleotides read TGTGCCAGCAGCTTATCCGGTCGGGGGGAAAAACTGTTTTTT. Its protein product is CASSLSGRGEKLFF.

This clonotype was seen ten or more times. The chain combines TRBV2 with TRBJ1-1, with D possibly TRBD1 on 5 matching bases. Germline CDR1 and CDR2: SNHLY and FYNNEI. Trimming stripped 5 bases from V and 10 bases from J, with 14 bases between. The CDR3 contains 12 residues. CDR3 coding DNA: TGTGCCAGCAGTCTGACAGTTGGCCTAGCTTTCTTT. This sequence encodes CASSLTVGLAFF.

The J gene is TRBJ1-2, the V gene TRBV24-1; 10 nucleotides agree with TRBD1. Trimming removed 4 bases from V and 4 bases from J; junction bases left unmatched: 11. The CDR3 is 17 residues long. Germline assignment: CDR1 KGHDR and CDR2 SFDVKD. The CDR3 region has the DNA TGTGCCACCAGTGACCCGCGACAGGGGGCGAGAGGCTATGGCTACACCTTC. Translated: CATSDPRQGARGYGYTF.